This T cell receptor beta chain was retrieved from a study of blood T cell repertoires in COVID-19. In this sample, this clone turned up once. CDR3 size: 16 residues. Germline V CDR1 and CDR2: SGHDN, FVKESK. With V trimmed by 4 bases and J by 2 bases, 7 bases remained unmatched. This table comes from immunoSEQ multiplex PCR, and its TCRdb copy is limited to in-frame clones, with some not included. This sample has under 400,000 clones; more than 70% occur once, and the top ten carry about 10%. The sequenced material came from peripheral blood. This chain connects TRBV14 to TRBJ2-5; 10 bases map to TRBD2. The origin of this receptor is a woman in her 30s with COVID-19, enrolled during active disease. Written as DNA, the CDR3 is TGTGCCAGCAGCCCGCAAGCGGGAGGGAGGCAAGAGACCCAGTACTTC. It specifies CASSPQAGGRQETQYF.